The 19 T cell receptor beta chains below all came from one sample that was sequenced in a study of memory CD4+ T cells and cytomegalovirus serostatus. Single viable CD3+CD4+CD8-CD45RO+ cells were sorted as the memory CD4+ T cells. Assay: immunoSEQ multiplex PCR; the TCRdb copy retains only in-frame clones and omits some. This table has tens of thousands of clones, 82% appearing once. The specimen sequenced was memory CD4+ T cells from blood. These receptors were obtained from an adult in good health and CMV-seronegative.

The rearrangement joins TRBV29-1 to TRBJ2-5; TRBD1 agrees at 8 bases. The CDR3 is 13 amino acids. CDR1 is SQVTM, CDR2 ANQGSEA, per germline. The junction had 1 base not matched to a gene; V was cut back by 0 bases and J by 4 bases. CDR3 sequence (DNA): TGCAGCGTTGAAGACAGGGGGCTAGAGACCCAGTACTTC. Translating gives CSVEDRGLETQYF.

DNA for the CDR3: TGTGCCAGCAGGCTAGCGGGGGGGCCGACGCAGTATTTT. It is translated as CASRLAGGPTQYF. V is TRBV11-2 and J is TRBJ2-3; TRBD2 matches 12 bases. The CDR3 totals 13 residues. The V and J ends lost 6 bases and 9 bases, in that order; junction bases with no gene match: 4. Germline V gives CDR1 SGHAT, CDR2 FQNNGV.

This clone was observed a few times. V usage is TRBV5-1 and J usage is TRBJ1-4, with D maybe TRBD1 (5 bases). This CDR3 comprises 14 residues. The V and J ends lost 4 bases and 6 bases respectively, with 13 bases between them. CDR1 is SGHRS and CDR2 is YFSETQ in the germline V gene. As DNA, the CDR3 is TGCGCCAGCAGCGAATCCAGGGAGTATGAAAAACTGTTTTTT. This sequence encodes CASSESREYEKLFF.

This clone appeared a single time. The chain is built from TRBV10-3 and TRBJ1-1; no clear D. The ends were cut back, 6 bases at V and 5 bases at J, with 13 bases in the middle. There are 13 residues in the CDR3. Germline CDR1 ENHRY, CDR2 SYGVKD. CDR3 sequence reads: CAIRTARETEAFF. The CDR3 region has the DNA TGTGCCATCAGAACCGCCCGTGAGACTGAAGCTTTCTTT.

This sequence joins TRBV28 and TRBJ2-7; TRBD1 is a possible D gene (7 bases). Germline-derived CDR1 and CDR2 are MDHEN and SYDVKM. Trimming cost V 4 bases and J 7 bases, with 26 bases left between them. CDR3 length: 17 residues. The CDR3 protein is CASSSLRRGRGVTEQYF. CDR3 DNA sequence: TGTGCCAGCAGTTCCCTCCGGAGGGGCAGGGGGGTTACAGAGCAGTACTTC.

This chain links TRBV6-5 with TRBJ1-4, with a tentative D call TRBD1 (5 bases). The CDR3 is made up of 13 amino acids. Germline V gene sequence: CDR1 MNHEY, CDR2 SVGAGI. This CDR3 reads CAFTGATNEKLFF. The CDR3 region has the DNA TGTGCGTTTACAGGAGCAACTAATGAAAAACTGTTTTTT.

Within the sample, this clone is medium-sized. The CDR3 here is CASSVEGGGADKAFF. CDR3 DNA sequence: TGTGCCAGCAGCGTAGAGGGAGGGGGCGCAGATAAAGCTTTCTTT. The J gene is TRBJ1-1, the V gene TRBV9, with 7 bases lining up with TRBD1. This CDR3 is 15 amino acids long. In germline, CDR1 is SGDLS, CDR2 YYNGEE. V shed 0 bases, J shed 9 bases, and the junction held 11 bases outside the gene matches.

This clone was seen more than once but under ten times. V is TRBV20-1 and J is TRBJ1-2; D possibly corresponds to TRBD1 (5 bases). Germline lookup yields CDR1 DFQATT and CDR2 SNEGSKA (reference sequence). This CDR3 contains 11 residues. CDR3 amino acids: CGWGRIYGYTF. The CDR3 nucleotides read TGCGGGTGGGGACGGATCTATGGCTACACCTTC.

The chain uses TRBV7-9 and TRBJ1-1; D perhaps matches TRBD1 (5 bases). With 1 base removed from V and 8 bases from J, the gap between germline ends came to 14 bases. CDR1 and CDR2 (germline): SEHNR, FQNEAQ (reference sequence). This CDR3 spans 14 amino acids. CDR3 coding DNA: TGTGCCAGCAGCTTAGGACGGCAGGGTCCCGAAGCTTTCTTT. This gives the protein CASSLGRQGPEAFF.

The chain combines TRBV6-1 with TRBJ1-5, with 8 bases matching TRBD1. V shed 4 bases and J 0 bases; nucleotides not matched to a gene: 8. CDR3 length: 17 amino acids. Germline assignment: CDR1 MNHNS and CDR2 SASEGT. CDR3 bases: TGTGCCAGCAGTGCGACAGGGGTTTGGAATAGCAATCAGCCCCAGCATTTT. Its translation: CASSATGVWNSNQPQHF.

The chain couples TRBV7-8 to TRBJ1-1, with D perhaps matching TRBD1 (6 bases). The CDR3 extends over 14 amino acids. V gave up 5 bases and J gave up 6 bases, with 16 bases separating them. Germline loops: CDR1 SGHVS, CDR2 FQNEAQ. CDR3 amino acids: CASSPYTEGAEAFF. As DNA, the CDR3 is TGTGCCAGCAGCCCCTATACAGAGGGGGCTGAAGCTTTCTTT.

The gene calls are TRBV11-3 and TRBJ2-1; TRBD2 aligns across 8 bases. CDR3 length: 14 amino acids. The junction had 4 bases not matched to a gene; V was cut back by 5 bases and J by 4 bases. The germline gives CDR1 SGHNT, CDR2 YENEEA. DNA of the CDR3: TGTGCCAGCAGCCTTAGCGGGGAATACAATGAGCAGTTCTTC. This gives the protein CASSLSGEYNEQFF.

Only a few counts were recorded for this clone. This chain joins TRBV6-4 and TRBJ2-1, with D tentatively TRBD1 (5 bases). Germline CDR1 MRHNA, CDR2 SNTAGT. The CDR3 totals 12 residues. Trimming pared 4 bases from V and 5 bases from J, leaving 6 bases between. The CDR3 loop reads CASSADNNEQFF. The DNA of the CDR3 is TGTGCCAGCAGTGCGGACAACAATGAGCAGTTCTTC.

V is TRBV19 and J is TRBJ1-2; 7 nucleotides line up with TRBD1. Germline trimming cut 6 bases from V and 3 bases from J; bases unmatched to any gene: 10. This CDR3 is 15 amino acids long. The V gene's germline CDR1 is LNHDA and CDR2 SQIVND (reference sequence). The CDR3 DNA follows: TGTGCCAGTAGCCGGTCAGGGGGACAAGACTATGGCTACACCTTC. Its protein product is CASSRSGGQDYGYTF.

The chain is built from TRBV5-1 and TRBJ2-3; 11 bases are shared with TRBD1. CDR1 SGHRS and CDR2 YFSETQ come from the germline V gene. Trimming removed 0 bases from V and 6 bases from J; junction bases left unmatched: 3. The length of the CDR3 is 15 residues. The CDR3 loop reads CASSLVGQGADTQYF. The CDR3 nucleotides read TGCGCCAGCAGCTTGGTAGGACAGGGGGCGGATACGCAGTATTTT.

This clone came up a few times. CDR3 sequence: CASSEWSSGGLETQYF. CDR3 bases: TGTGCCAGCAGTGAATGGAGTAGCGGGGGGCTGGAGACCCAGTACTTC. V and J are TRBV25-1 and TRBJ2-5, with 10 nucleotides matching TRBD2. V trimming: 1 base; J trimming: 5 bases; junction bases outside the gene matches: 7. Germline V gene sequence: CDR1 MGHDK, CDR2 SYGVNS. The CDR3 has 16 amino acids.

The rearrangement uses TRBV2 and TRBJ1-2, with D maybe TRBD1 (5 bases). Trimming pared 8 bases from V and 8 bases from J, leaving 12 bases between. CDR1 and CDR2 from the germline V gene are SNHLY and FYNNEI. This CDR3 comprises 11 residues. DNA for the CDR3: TGTGCCAGCCAAGGGGTACGGGGCTACACCTTC. This sequence encodes CASQGVRGYTF.

A few counts support this clone. V gene TRBV7-2 combines with J gene TRBJ1-2; the D gene is possibly TRBD1 (5 bases). The CDR3 contains 15 residues. The germline CDR1 and CDR2 sequences are SGHTA and FQGNSA. V dropped 3 bases and J dropped 1 base, with 12 bases sitting between them. The CDR3 coding sequence is TGTGCCAGCAGCTTCCACGGGACGGATAACTATGGCTACACCTTC. As protein: CASSFHGTDNYGYTF.

The chain is built from TRBV28 and TRBJ2-7, with 11 bases fitting TRBD2. The V gene end was trimmed by 6 bases and the J gene end by 0 bases; junction bases not matched to a gene: 7. Germline loops: CDR1 MDHEN, CDR2 SYDVKM. The CDR3 spans 16 residues. The CDR3 sequence: CASRIYSGGASYEQYF. CDR3 DNA sequence: TGTGCCAGCAGAATTTATAGCGGGGGGGCCTCCTACGAGCAGTACTTC.